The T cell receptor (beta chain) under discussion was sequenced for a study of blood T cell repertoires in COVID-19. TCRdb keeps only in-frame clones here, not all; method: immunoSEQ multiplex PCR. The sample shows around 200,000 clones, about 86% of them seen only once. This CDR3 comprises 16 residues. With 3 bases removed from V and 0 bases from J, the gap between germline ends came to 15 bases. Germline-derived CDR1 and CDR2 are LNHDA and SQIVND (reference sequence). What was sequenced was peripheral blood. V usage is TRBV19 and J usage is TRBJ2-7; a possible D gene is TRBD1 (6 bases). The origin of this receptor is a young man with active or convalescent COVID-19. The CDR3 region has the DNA TGTGCCAGTAGTATGCCGCCGGGACACCGCTCCTACGAGCAGTACTTC. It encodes CASSMPPGHRSYEQYF. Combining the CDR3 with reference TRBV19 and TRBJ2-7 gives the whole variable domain DGGITQSPKYLFRKEGQNVTLSCEQNLNHDAMYWYRQDPGQGLRLIYYSQIVNDFQKGDIAEGYSVSREKKESFPLTVTSAQKNPTAFYLCASSMPPGHRSYEQYFGPGTRLTVT.